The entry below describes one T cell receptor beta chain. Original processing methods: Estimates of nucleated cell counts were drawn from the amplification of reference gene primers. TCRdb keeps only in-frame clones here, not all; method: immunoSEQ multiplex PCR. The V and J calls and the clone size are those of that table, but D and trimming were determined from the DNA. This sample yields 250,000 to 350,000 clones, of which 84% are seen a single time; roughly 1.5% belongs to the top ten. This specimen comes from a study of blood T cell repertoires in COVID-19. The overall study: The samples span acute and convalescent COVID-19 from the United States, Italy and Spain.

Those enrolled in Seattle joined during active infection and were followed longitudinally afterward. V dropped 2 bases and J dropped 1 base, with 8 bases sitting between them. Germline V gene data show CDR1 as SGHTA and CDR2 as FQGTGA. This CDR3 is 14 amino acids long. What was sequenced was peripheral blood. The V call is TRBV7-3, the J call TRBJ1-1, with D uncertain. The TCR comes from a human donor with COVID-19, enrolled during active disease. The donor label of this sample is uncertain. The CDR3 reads CASSLWAGNTEAFF. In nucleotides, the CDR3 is TGTGCCAGCAGCTTATGGGCGGGGAACACTGAAGCTTTCTTT.